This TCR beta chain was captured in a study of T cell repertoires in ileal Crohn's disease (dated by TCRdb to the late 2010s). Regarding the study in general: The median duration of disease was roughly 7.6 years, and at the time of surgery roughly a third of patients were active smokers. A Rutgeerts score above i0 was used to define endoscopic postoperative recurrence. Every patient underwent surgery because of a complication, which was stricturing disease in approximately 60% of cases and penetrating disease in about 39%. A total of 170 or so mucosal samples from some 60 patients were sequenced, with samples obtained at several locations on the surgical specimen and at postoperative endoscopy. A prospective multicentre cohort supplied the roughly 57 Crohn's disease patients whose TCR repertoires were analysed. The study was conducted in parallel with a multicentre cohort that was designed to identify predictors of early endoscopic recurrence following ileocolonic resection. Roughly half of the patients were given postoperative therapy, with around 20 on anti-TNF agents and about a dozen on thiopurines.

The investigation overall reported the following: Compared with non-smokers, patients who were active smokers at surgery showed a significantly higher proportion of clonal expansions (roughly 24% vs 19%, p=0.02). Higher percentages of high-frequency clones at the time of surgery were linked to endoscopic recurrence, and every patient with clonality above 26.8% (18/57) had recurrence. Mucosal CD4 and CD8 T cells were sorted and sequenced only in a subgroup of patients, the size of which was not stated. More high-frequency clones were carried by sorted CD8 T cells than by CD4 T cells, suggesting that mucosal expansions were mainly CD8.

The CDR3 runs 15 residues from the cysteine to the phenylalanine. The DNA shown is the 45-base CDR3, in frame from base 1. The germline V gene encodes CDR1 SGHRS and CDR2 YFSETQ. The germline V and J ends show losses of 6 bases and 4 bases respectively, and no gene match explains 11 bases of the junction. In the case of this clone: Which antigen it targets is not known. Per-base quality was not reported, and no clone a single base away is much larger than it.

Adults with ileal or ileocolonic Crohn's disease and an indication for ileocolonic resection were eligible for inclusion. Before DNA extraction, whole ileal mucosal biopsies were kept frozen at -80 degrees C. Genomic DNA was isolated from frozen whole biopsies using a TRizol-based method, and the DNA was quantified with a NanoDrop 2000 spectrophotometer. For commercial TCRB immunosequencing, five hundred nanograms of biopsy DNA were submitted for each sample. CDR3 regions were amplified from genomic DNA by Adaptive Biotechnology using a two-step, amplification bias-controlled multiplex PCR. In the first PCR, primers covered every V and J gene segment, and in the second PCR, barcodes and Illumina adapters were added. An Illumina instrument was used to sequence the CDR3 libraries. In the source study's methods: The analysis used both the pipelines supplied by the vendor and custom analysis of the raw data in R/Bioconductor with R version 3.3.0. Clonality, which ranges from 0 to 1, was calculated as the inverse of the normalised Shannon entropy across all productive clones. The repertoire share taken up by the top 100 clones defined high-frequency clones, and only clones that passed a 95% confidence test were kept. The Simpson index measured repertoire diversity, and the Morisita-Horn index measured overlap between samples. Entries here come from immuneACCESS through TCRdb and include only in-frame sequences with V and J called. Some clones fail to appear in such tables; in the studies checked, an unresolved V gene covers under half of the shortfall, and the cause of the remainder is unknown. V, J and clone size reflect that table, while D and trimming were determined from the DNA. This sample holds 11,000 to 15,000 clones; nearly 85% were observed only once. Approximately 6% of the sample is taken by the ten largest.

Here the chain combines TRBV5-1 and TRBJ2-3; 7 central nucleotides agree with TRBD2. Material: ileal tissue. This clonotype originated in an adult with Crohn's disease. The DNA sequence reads TGCGCCAGCAATTGGGCGGGAGACCTGGCAGATACGCAGTATTTT. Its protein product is CASNWAGDLADTQYF.